Below are 27 T cell receptor beta chains sequenced from a single sample in a study of blood T cells in healthy people across ages. Sample-barcoded 5' priming and a J-beta primer mix drove a second PCR of about 7 to 12 cycles. TCRdb used MiXCR to reprocess the 5' RACE reads, holding one entry per CDR3 protein. The sample records 800,000 to 950,000 distinct CDR3 sequences, under 50% being singletons. The sequenced sample was blood. The receptor set was obtained from a man aged 25-45 years in good health.

This clonotype was seen more than once but under ten times. The chain uses TRBV9 and TRBJ2-3, with D unresolved. Looked up from germline, CDR1 is SGDLS and CDR2 is YYNGEE. V was cut by 4 bases and J by 6 bases, with 18 bases left in between. The CDR3 has 15 residues. The CDR3 DNA is TGTGCCAGCAGCCCAAACATCGGGCCGGCGGATACGCAGTATTTT. The encoded protein is CASSPNIGPADTQYF.

This clonotype was observed once. The V gene is TRBV28, the J gene TRBJ1-5, with no clear D. V lost 5 bases and J 6 bases, leaving 14 bases between the germline ends. Per the germline V gene, CDR1 is MDHEN and CDR2 is SYDVKM. This CDR3 has 14 amino acids. In DNA, the CDR3 is TGTGCCAGCAGTCGCGTCCGTTGGGGTCAGCCCCAGCATTTT. Its translation is CASSRVRWGQPQHF. Variable domain in full (rest from reference TRBV28 and TRBJ1-5): DVKVTQSSRYLVKRTGEKVFLECVQDMDHENMFWYRQDPGLGLRLIYFSYDVKMKEKGDIPEGYSVSREKKERFSLILESASTNQTSMYLCASSRVRWGQPQHFGDGTRLSIL.

This clonotype was seen a handful of times. The chain carries TRBV6-2 or TRBV6-3 and TRBJ2-7; 8 bases are a match to TRBD1. This CDR3 is built from 17 residues. Germline V gene lookup returns CDR1 MNHEY and CDR2 SVGEGT. The junction had 7 bases not matched to a gene; V was cut back by 0 bases and J by 0 bases. CDR3 DNA sequence: TGTGCCAGCAGTTACTCCCTCCCCGGACAGGGCTCCTACGAGCAGTACTTC. Its translation: CASSYSLPGQGSYEQYF.

This clonotype appeared a few times. CDR3 in DNA: TGCGCCAGCATTAAGGACGGGCAAGAGACCCAGTACTTC. Encoded protein: CASIKDGQETQYF. This sequence joins TRBV5-1 and TRBJ2-5; no clear D. CDR1 SGHRS and CDR2 YFSETQ come from the germline V gene. The CDR3 is 13 amino acids. V was shortened by 6 bases and J by 2 bases, with 11 bases between the two germline ends.

This clonotype was seen more than once but under ten times. The chain joins TRBV27 to TRBJ2-3; D is perhaps TRBD1 (6 bases). The CDR3 totals 15 residues. The germline gives CDR1 MNHEY, CDR2 SMNVEV (reference sequence). Trimming stripped 6 bases from V and 6 bases from J, with 19 bases between. The CDR3 sequence is CASSYRDSASDTQYF. DNA of the CDR3: TGTGCCAGCAGCTACAGGGATTCAGCAAGTGATACGCAGTATTTT.

J is TRBJ2-4 and V is TRBV28; a possible D gene is TRBD1 (6 bases). Trimming took 3 bases from V and 0 from J, leaving 15 bases between them. The CDR3 extends over 17 amino acids. Germline assignment: CDR1 MDHEN and CDR2 SYDVKM. DNA for the CDR3: TGTGCCAGCAGTTTCCCGCCAGGGGCACTAGCCAAAAACATTCAGTACTTC. Protein sequence: CASSFPPGALAKNIQYF. The full variable domain, in which reference TRBV28 and TRBJ2-4 provide the parts outside the CDR3, is DVKVTQSSRYLVKRTGEKVFLECVQDMDHENMFWYRQDPGLGLRLIYFSYDVKMKEKGDIPEGYSVSREKKERFSLILESASTNQTSMYLCASSFPPGALAKNIQYFGAGTRLSVL.

The rearrangement links TRBV12-3 or TRBV12-4 to TRBJ2-5; 9 nucleotides match TRBD1. The end of the DNA aligns better with TRBJ2-7, so the J call may be wrong. This CDR3 comprises 15 residues. The CDR3 region has the DNA TGTGCCAGCAGTTCCAACCGGGACAGGGTCTACGAGCAGTACTTC. Amino acid sequence: CASSSNRDRVYEQYF.

V gene TRBV20-1 combines with J gene TRBJ1-6; D is undetermined. Trimming shortened V by 3 bases and J by 6 bases, and 9 bases separated the two germline ends. Germline CDR1 reads DFQATT; CDR2 reads SNEGSKA (reference sequence). CDR3 length: 13 amino acids. CDR3 DNA sequence: TGCAGTGCTAGCTGGAGGCTTAATTCACCCCTCCACTTT. Translation: CSASWRLNSPLHF.

The chain recombines TRBV2 with TRBJ2-3; D unresolved. This CDR3 is 12 amino acids long. Germline lookup yields CDR1 SNHLY and CDR2 FYNNEI. V lost 3 bases and J lost 7, with 8 bases in between. CDR3 sequence: CASSDKRNTQYF. CDR3 nucleotide sequence: TGTGCCAGCAGTGATAAGAGGAATACGCAGTATTTT.

Written as DNA, the CDR3 is TGTGCCAGCAGTTCCCCTCTGGAGGGGAGCGAGCAGTACTTC. Translated: CASSSPLEGSEQYF. The chain is built from TRBV27 and TRBJ2-4; tentative D call: TRBD2 (6 bases). TRBJ2-7 matches the DNA end more closely, so the J call is doubtful. Per germline, CDR1 MNHEY and CDR2 SMNVEV (reference sequence). The CDR3 is 14 residues long.

The chain combines TRBV29-1 with TRBJ2-3; D uncertain. Germline CDR1 SQVTM, CDR2 ANQGSEA. This CDR3 is 10 amino acids long. Trimming left V 3 bases short and J 6 bases short, with 4 bases between. CDR3 coding DNA: TGCAGCGTTGACAGGGATACGCAGTATTTT. Protein: CSVDRDTQYF.

This clonotype was picked up a small number of times. The chain joins TRBV12-3 or TRBV12-4 to TRBJ2-1, with 10 positions matching TRBD1. CDR3 length: 16 residues. J gave up 3 bases and V 8 bases, and 10 bases lay outside the gene matches. The CDR3 protein is CASLSWGDRGYNEQFF. In DNA, the CDR3 is TGTGCCAGCCTTTCCTGGGGGGACAGGGGCTACAATGAGCAGTTCTTC.

This clonotype was found a few times. The V call is TRBV4-3, the J call TRBJ2-4, with TRBD1 as a possible D gene (6 bases). Germline loops: CDR1 LGHNA, CDR2 YSLEER. V was clipped by 0 bases and J by 8 bases, with 14 bases between them. The CDR3 runs to 15 residues. CDR3 sequence: CASSQDLTRGYIQYF. CDR3 nucleotide sequence: TGCGCCAGCAGCCAAGATCTAACCAGGGGTTACATTCAGTACTTC.

There are a few counts of this clonotype. The chain combines TRBV20-1 with TRBJ1-2, with TRBD1 matching 9 bases. The V gene's germline CDR1 is DFQATT and CDR2 SNEGSKA (reference sequence). V lost 5 bases to trimming and J lost 7 bases; unmatched junction nucleotides: 8. The CDR3 spans 13 residues. CDR3 in amino acids: CSAVLQGASGYTF. The CDR3 nucleotides are TGCAGTGCTGTCTTACAGGGGGCGAGTGGCTACACCTTC.

There are a few counts of this clonotype. V and J are TRBV7-9 and TRBJ2-7, with no clear D. CDR1 and CDR2 from the germline V gene are SEHNR and FQNEAQ (reference sequence). V lost 3 bases and J lost 5, with 11 bases in between. CDR3 size: 13 residues. Written as DNA, the CDR3 is TGTGCCAGCAGCTTGTTAAGGTTGGACGAGCAGTACTTC. It specifies CASSLLRLDEQYF.

This clonotype appeared many times. The V call is TRBV21-1, the J call TRBJ2-3; the table's D call of TRBD1 was not tested on the DNA. TRBV21-1 is given as a pseudogene. The CDR3 is 16 residues long. This CDR3 is CASRPARTGCTDTQYF. The CDR3 region has the DNA TGTGCCAGCAGACCGGCCAGGACAGGGTGTACAGATACGCAGTATTTT.

As DNA, the CDR3 is TGCAGTGCCGAAAGTCGACAGTTCTACGAGCAGTACTTC. Translated, it gives CSAESRQFYEQYF. The chain uses TRBV20-1 and TRBJ2-7; possibly TRBD1 for D (5 bases). Germline V CDR1 and CDR2: DFQATT, SNEGSKA (reference sequence). CDR3 length: 13 amino acids. The germline V and J ends were trimmed by 6 bases and 3 bases, with 15 bases remaining between them.

This clonotype has more than one count but fewer than ten. This chain joins TRBV25-1 and TRBJ2-5; TRBD2 agrees at 11 bases. The CDR3 is made up of 15 amino acids. J gave up 3 bases and V 3 bases, and 3 bases lay outside the gene matches. Germline V gives CDR1 MGHDK, CDR2 SYGVNS. CDR3 DNA sequence: TGTGCCAGCAGTGACTCTAGCGGGGGGAAAGAGACCCAGTACTTC. Its protein is CASSDSSGGKETQYF. Looking up the rest from reference TRBV25-1 and TRBJ2-5 gives the full variable domain: EADIYQTPRYLVIGTGKKITLECSQTMGHDKMYWYQQDPGMELHLIHYSYGVNSTEKGDLSSESTVSRIRTEHFPLTLESARPSHTSQYLCASSDSSGGKETQYFGPGTRLLVL.

This clonotype was counted a few times. This chain joins TRBV2 and TRBJ2-3; 11 nucleotides agree with TRBD1. V lost 6 bases and J lost 1; bases outside the gene matches: 6. The CDR3 extends over 16 amino acids. In germline, CDR1 is SNHLY, CDR2 FYNNEI. CDR3 nucleotide sequence: TGTGCCAGCAGATTCGGACAGGGGGCGGGCACAGATACGCAGTATTTT. It yields the protein CASRFGQGAGTDTQYF.

Ten or more counts support this clonotype. This sequence joins TRBV20-1 and TRBJ2-1; D is possibly TRBD1 or TRBD2 (6 bases each). V was pared by 6 bases and J by 0 bases, with 18 bases between. CDR1 and CDR2 (germline): DFQATT, SNEGSKA (reference sequence). The CDR3 totals 16 residues. The CDR3 reads CSARGSGAISYNEQFF. CDR3 nucleotides: TGCAGTGCGAGGGGGTCGGGGGCCATCTCCTACAATGAGCAGTTCTTC.

V is TRBV27 and J is TRBJ1-1; D is ambiguous. V was pared by 3 bases and J by 5 bases, with 13 bases between. CDR3 size: 14 residues. The germline V gene encodes CDR1 MNHEY and CDR2 SMNVEV (reference sequence). CDR3 coding DNA: TGTGCCAGCAGTTTTGAGGGTGTTGGGACTGAAGCTTTCTTT. Translated, it gives CASSFEGVGTEAFF.

This clonotype was counted at least ten times. V usage is TRBV29-1 and J usage is TRBJ1-2, with D perhaps TRBD1 (6 bases). The V and J ends lost 0 bases and 6 bases respectively, with 8 bases between them. Germline CDR1 SQVTM, CDR2 ANQGSEA. CDR3 length: 12 amino acids. The CDR3 loop reads CSVEDRTDGYTF. Written as DNA, the CDR3 is TGCAGCGTTGAAGATAGGACAGATGGCTACACCTTC. Combining the CDR3 with reference TRBV29-1 and TRBJ1-2 gives the whole variable domain SAVISQKPSRDICQRGTSLTIQCQVDSQVTMMFWYRQQPGQSLTLIATANQGSEATYESGFVIDKFPISRPNLTFSTLTVSNMSPEDSSIYLCSVEDRTDGYTFGSGTRLTVV.

With respect to this clonotype: One end of the junction fails to match germline, which may point to a read error. This chain links TRBV7-7 with TRBJ2-7, with 9 nucleotides matching TRBD1. CDR3 length: 13 residues. Germline CDR1 reads SSHAT; CDR2 reads FNYEAQ (reference sequence). This chain's CDR3 is CASSADRGSEQYF. CDR3 sequence (DNA): TGTGCTAGCAGCGCGGACAGGGGTAGCGAGCAGTACTTC.

This clonotype turned up a few times. This sequence joins TRBV28 and TRBJ2-7; tentative D call: TRBD1 (6 bases). CDR3 size: 15 residues. Germline V gene data show CDR1 as MDHEN and CDR2 as SYDVKM. The V end was cut by 7 bases, the J end by 1 base, with 17 bases between. The CDR3 DNA reads as TGTGCCAGCACCTCAGGGGCGGTGGTATCCTACGAGCAGTACTTC. Amino acid sequence: CASTSGAVVSYEQYF.

A word on this clonotype: A single base separates this from a much larger clone, so it may be a read error. In nucleotides, the CDR3 is TGTGCCAGCAGGTTCTACACCGGGGAGCTGTTTTTT. Protein product: CASRFYTGELFF. V gene TRBV11-1 combines with J gene TRBJ2-2; D uncertain. Germline values: CDR1 SGHAT, CDR2 FQDESV (reference sequence). V was clipped by 6 bases and J by 3 bases, with 5 bases between them. This CDR3 has 12 residues. The variable domain in full, with the rest retrieved from reference TRBV11-1 and TRBJ2-2, is EAEVAQSPRYKITEKSQAVAFWCDPISGHATLYWYRQILGQGPELLVQFQDESVVDDSQLPKDRFSAERLKGVDSTLKIQPAELGDSAMYLCASRFYTGELFFGEGSRLTVL.

This chain connects TRBV11-2 to TRBJ1-1; possible D gene TRBD1, 5 bases. V was pared by 0 bases and J by 10 bases, with 12 bases between. The CDR3 is made up of 13 amino acids. Germline loops: CDR1 SGHAT, CDR2 FQNNGV. The CDR3 nucleotides are TGTGCCAGCAGCTTAGATGCAGGGCGGGGAGCTTTCTTT. Translated: CASSLDAGRGAFF.

This clonotype was counted a single time. A much larger clone is a single base away; this may be a read error. The chain uses TRBV12-3 or TRBV12-4 and TRBJ2-5; TRBD1 or TRBD2 may be the D gene (6 bases each). The CDR3 has 14 residues. Trimming took 0 bases from V and 11 from J, leaving 16 bases between them. DNA of the CDR3: TGTGCCAGCAGTTTAGCGGGGGGCCTTTACGGGCAGTACTTC. Its protein is CASSLAGGLYGQYF.